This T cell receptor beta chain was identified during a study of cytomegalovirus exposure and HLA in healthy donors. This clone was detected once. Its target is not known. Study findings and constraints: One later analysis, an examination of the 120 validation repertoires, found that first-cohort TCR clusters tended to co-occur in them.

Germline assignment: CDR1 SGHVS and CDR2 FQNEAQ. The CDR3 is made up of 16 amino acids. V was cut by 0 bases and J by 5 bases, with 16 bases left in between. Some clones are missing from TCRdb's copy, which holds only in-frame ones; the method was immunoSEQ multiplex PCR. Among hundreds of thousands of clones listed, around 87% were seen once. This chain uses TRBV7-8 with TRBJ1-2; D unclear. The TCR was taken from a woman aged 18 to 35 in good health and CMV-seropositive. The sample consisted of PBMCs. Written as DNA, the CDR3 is TGTGCCAGCAGCTTAGCGGGTTTGACTTCCTCTTATGGCTACACCTTC. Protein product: CASSLAGLTSSYGYTF.